This record concerns one T cell receptor (beta chain) sequence. The data were obtained in a study of blood T cell repertoires in COVID-19. The wider study: The United States, Italy and Spain provided the acute and convalescent COVID-19 samples.

The method was immunoSEQ multiplex PCR; TCRdb's version includes in-frame clones alone and lacks a portion of them. The table lists some 90,000 clones, around nine tenths of them singletons. V lost 7 bases and J lost 6; bases outside the gene matches: 9. The CDR3 spans 14 residues. Per germline, CDR1 SNHLY and CDR2 FYNNEI. The sample taken for sequencing was peripheral blood. The receptor was derived from a man aged 45 to 65 with acute or convalescent COVID-19. This rearrangement joins TRBV2 to TRBJ1-1; 9 bases map to TRBD1. The CDR3 sequence: CASNNERQGAEAFF. The CDR3 DNA sequence: TGTGCCAGCAATAACGAGAGACAGGGGGCTGAAGCTTTCTTT.